This is a list of T cell receptor beta chains from one sample in a study of T cell repertoires in cytomegalovirus infection. No antigens are known for them. A single record per CDR3 protein comes from TCRdb applying MiXCR to the reads. The sample has a few hundred thousand distinct CDR3 sequences; 25% to 35% are singletons. This sample comprised cultured PBMCs, obtained from culture after CMV antigen stimulation. The receptors come from a human donor in good health (CMV status not recorded). Some clones in this sample may be carry-over from other donors' samples. Each CDR3 is given with its conserved first and last residue. The D gene is left open where the match is weak. Clone size is not always given. Where it is, it says once, few, many or a class for expanded clones.

D | J | size | V | CDR3 | DNA
. | TRBJ1-5 | . | TRBV20-1 | CSARVEGPQPQHF | TGCAGTGCTAGAGTAGAGGGACCTCAGCCCCAGCATTTT
TRBD1 | TRBJ1-2 | . | TRBV19 | CASSNLGTGQYGYTF | TGTGCCAGTAGTAATCTCGGGACAGGGCAATATGGCTACACCTTC
. | TRBJ2-1 | . | TRBV5-4 | CASSLGPFQRAYNEQFF | TGTGCCAGCAGCTTGGGGCCCTTTCAACGAGCCTACAATGAGCAGTTCTTC
. | TRBJ2-2 | . | TRBV5-4 | CASSYGGGGGGELFF | TGTGCCAGCAGCTACGGAGGTGGGGGAGGCGGGGAGCTGTTTTTT
. | TRBJ2-7 | few | TRBV6-2/TRBV6-3 | CASSPTIGPYEQYF | TGTGCCAGCAGTCCTACTATTGGGCCCTACGAGCAGTACTTC
. | TRBJ2-1 | . | TRBV7-2 | CAGSLVGTSNNEQFF | TGTGCCGGCAGCTTAGTCGGGACGTCTAACAATGAGCAGTTCTTC
TRBD2 | TRBJ2-5 | once | TRBV20-1 | CSARDIQAGFKETQYF | TGCAGTGCTAGAGATATTCAAGCGGGATTCAAAGAGACCCAGTACTTC
. | TRBJ1-5 | few | TRBV5-1 | CASSFWPGQPQHF | TGCGCCAGCAGCTTCTGGCCGGGTCAGCCCCAGCATTTT
TRBD1 | TRBJ1-5 | . | TRBV19 | CASSIQGDQPQHF | TGTGCCAGTAGTATCCAGGGGGATCAGCCCCAGCATTTT
. | TRBJ1-2 | many | TRBV11-2 | CASSSRVGDSGYGYTF | TGTGCCAGCAGCTCTAGGGTCGGCGACAGTGGCTATGGCTACACCTTC
. | TRBJ1-2 | many | TRBV28 | CASSSLSGYTF | TGTGCCAGCAGTTCCCTGAGCGGCTACACCTTC
TRBD1 | TRBJ1-2 | few | TRBV27 | CASSTQTGDPTLNYGYTF | TGTGCCAGCAGTACCCAGACAGGGGACCCGACTCTAAACTATGGCTACACCTTC
. | TRBJ1-5 | . | TRBV19 | CASSTGEGIQPQHF | TGTGCCAGTAGTACAGGGGAAGGGATTCAGCCCCAGCATTTT
. | TRBJ2-5 | few | TRBV28 | CASSKLQETQYF | TGTGCCAGCAGTAAACTCCAAGAGACCCAGTACTTC
TRBD2 | TRBJ2-1 | few | TRBV28 | CASRPFSFSSGRSEHNEQFF | TGTGCCAGCAGACCGTTCAGTTTTTCTAGCGGGAGATCCGAACACAATGAGCAGTTCTTC
TRBD2 | TRBJ2-3 | many | TRBV7-8 | CASSFSSGRPGSTDTQYF | TGTGCCAGCAGCTTTAGTAGCGGGAGGCCCGGGTCCACAGATACGCAGTATTTT
. | TRBJ2-7 | few | TRBV7-2 | CASSQRGSLYEQYF | TGTGCCAGCAGCCAAAGGGGCAGTCTCTACGAGCAGTACTTC
. | TRBJ1-6 | few | TRBV6-5 | CASSYVSQGSANSPLHF | TGTGCCAGCAGTTACGTTTCTCAGGGCTCAGCTAATTCACCCCTCCACTTT
. | TRBJ2-1 | few | TRBV7-2 | CASPGEAGQTYEQFF | TGTGCCAGCCCAGGGGAGGCGGGCCAGACATATGAGCAGTTCTTC
. | TRBJ1-3 | few | TRBV28 | CASSFTGLRSGNTIYF | TGTGCCAGCAGTTTCACCGGACTGCGCTCTGGAAACACCATATATTTT
. | TRBJ1-5 | many | TRBV7-2 | CASSLAGAGSNQPQHF | TGTGCCAGCAGCTTAGCAGGGGCAGGTAGCAATCAGCCCCAGCATTTT
TRBD1 | TRBJ1-2 | . | TRBV7-9 | CASTIDRGSYGYTF | TGTGCCAGCACCATAGACAGGGGAAGCTATGGCTACACCTTC
. | TRBJ2-7 | . | TRBV29-1 | CSVASGAYEQYF | TGCAGCGTAGCGTCCGGGGCCTACGAGCAGTACTTC
TRBD1 | TRBJ1-4 | . | TRBV27 | CATGTGVGSEKLFF | TGTGCCACCGGGACAGGGGTCGGAAGTGAAAAACTGTTTTTT
TRBD2 | TRBJ2-7 | . | TRBV27 | CASSSPLAGVYEQYF | TGTGCCAGCAGTTCTCCCCTAGCGGGAGTCTACGAGCAGTACTTC
. | TRBJ2-2 | . | TRBV29-1 | CSVESDREVSGELFF | TGCAGCGTTGAAAGCGACAGGGAGGTATCCGGGGAGCTGTTTTTT
TRBD2 | TRBJ2-7 | . | TRBV7-8 | CASFPGASGDYEQYF | TGTGCCAGCTTCCCAGGGGCTAGCGGGGACTACGAGCAGTACTTC
TRBD1 | TRBJ1-3 | . | TRBV6-5 | CASSYSDRPRTGNTIYF | TGTGCCAGCAGTTACTCGGACAGGCCCCGAACTGGAAACACCATATATTTT
TRBD2 | TRBJ2-5 | . | TRBV2 | CASSKDSGGGETQYF | TGTGCCAGCAGTAAGGATAGCGGGGGAGGAGAGACCCAGTACTTC
TRBD1 | TRBJ1-2 | many | TRBV7-8 | CASSYGQGAYGYTF | TGTGCCAGCAGCTACGGACAGGGGGCGTATGGCTACACCTTC
. | TRBJ1-4 | . | TRBV28 | CASSSTSSGREKLFF | TGTGCCAGCAGCTCAACATCTTCCGGCAGGGAAAAACTGTTTTTT
TRBD2 | TRBJ2-2 | . | TRBV7-2 | CASSYSGRAGTGELFF | TGTGCCAGCAGCTATAGCGGGAGGGCGGGGACCGGGGAGCTGTTTTTT